A single sample gave rise to the 14 T cell receptor beta chains below, sequenced in a study of response to subunit inactivated influenza vaccine (dated by TCRdb to about 2018). Receptor libraries were prepared by RT-PCR. The instrument given in TCRdb is Illumina HiSeq 2500. TCRdb reanalyzed the raw reads on its own, using fastp at Q25 for trimming and MiXCR for clone calling, and kept in-frame beta chains. For every CDR3 protein sequence, its rows merge into one entry that carries the most common genes and DNA. The table for this sample lists about 540,000 distinct CDR3 sequences; around 21% of them were counted only once. The ten biggest clones cover 2.8% of the sample. The same data also contributed to another study, on T cells expressing NK-cell markers. Per that second paper: 5'RACE template switching, by which a universal primer site and unique molecular identifiers were added, was used to make TCR beta cDNA libraries.

The sequences come from CD4+ T cells sorted from PBMCs, collected about 13 days after vaccination. These receptor sequences come from a man aged 45-65 years who received an inactivated influenza vaccine. Donor details come from another sample of the same person, matched by shared clones.

Ten or more counts support this clonotype. The chain has TRBV12-3 or TRBV12-4 and TRBJ1-1; weak D call: TRBD1 (5 bases). The CDR3 is 15 residues long. V was cut by 9 bases and J by 3 bases, with 20 bases left in between. This CDR3 reads CASTLSYGGDTEAFF. The CDR3 DNA reads TGTGCCAGTACGTTATCCTACGGGGGGGACACTGAAGCTTTCTTT.

The rearrangement links TRBV29-1 to TRBJ2-7; 7 bases match TRBD1. V gave up 6 bases and J gave up 7 bases; unmatched junction bases: 9. This CDR3 is built from 12 residues. Germline loops: CDR1 SQVTM, CDR2 ANQGSEA. The CDR3 region has the DNA TGCAGCGTAGACACAGGGGTTGGAGAGCAGTACTTC. Encoded protein: CSVDTGVGEQYF.

This clonotype was seen a few times. The J gene is TRBJ2-1, the V gene TRBV20-1, with TRBD2 identical over 8 bases. Germline V gives CDR1 DFQATT, CDR2 SNEGSKA (reference sequence). J was trimmed by 8 bases and V by 3 bases; bases with no gene match: 3. The length of the CDR3 is 12 residues. The CDR3 region has the DNA TGCAGTGCTAGTCTTAGCGGGGATGAGCAGTTCTTC. Translated, it gives CSASLSGDEQFF.

The chain employs TRBV7-9 and TRBJ2-4, with D unclear. The ends were cut back, 5 bases at V and 1 base at J, with 15 bases in the middle. This CDR3 region has 16 residues. Germline values: CDR1 SEHNR, CDR2 FQNEAQ (reference sequence). The CDR3 sequence: CASSAFGRDAKNIQYF. Written as DNA, the CDR3 is TGTGCCAGCAGCGCCTTCGGAAGAGACGCCAAAAACATTCAGTACTTC.

This sequence joins TRBV12-3 or TRBV12-4 and TRBJ1-5; 10 positions agree with TRBD1. After removal of 7 bases from V and 6 bases from J, the junction contained 9 bases not matched to a gene. CDR3 size: 15 residues. CDR3 nucleotide sequence: TGTGCCAGCACCCGGACAGGGGGGGTGGGTCAGCCCCAGCATTTT. It specifies CASTRTGGVGQPQHF.

This clonotype was counted between two and nine times. V and J are TRBV6-2 or TRBV6-3 and TRBJ1-1, with D hard to call. CDR1 MNHEY and CDR2 SVGEGT come from the germline V gene. V was shortened by 7 bases and J by 4 bases, with 16 bases between the two germline ends. CDR3 size: 14 residues. CDR3 residues: CASTQHLTFTEAFF. DNA for the CDR3: TGTGCCAGCACCCAACACCTGACTTTCACTGAAGCTTTCTTT.

This chain links TRBV4-1 with TRBJ1-6, with no clear D. The germline V and J ends were trimmed by 0 bases and 0 bases, with 3 bases remaining between them. Per germline, CDR1 MGHRA and CDR2 YSYEKL. There are 15 residues in the CDR3. The CDR3 DNA reads TGCGCCAGCAGCCAAGACGGCTCCTATAATTCACCCCTCCACTTT. Translation: CASSQDGSYNSPLHF.

This clonotype was counted at least ten times. The gene calls are TRBV7-9 and TRBJ2-1; TRBD2 matches 7 bases. The ends lost 4 bases at V and 5 bases at J; junction bases unmatched: 5. The germline CDR1 and CDR2 sequences are SEHNR and FQNEAQ (reference sequence). This CDR3 contains 14 residues. In nucleotides, the CDR3 is TGTGCCAGCAGCTCCGTCGGGGGGAACAATGAGCAGTTCTTC. Protein: CASSSVGGNNEQFF.

This clonotype appeared a few times. The chain uses TRBV5-5 and TRBJ2-7, with D possibly being TRBD2 (6 bases). CDR1 is SGHKS and CDR2 is YYEKEE in the germline V gene (reference sequence). This CDR3 comprises 12 residues. Trimming left V 4 bases short and J 5 bases short, with 10 bases between. CDR3 DNA: TGTGCCAGCAGCCCGGCGGGGAACGAGCAGTACTTC. Its protein is CASSPAGNEQYF.

The chain recombines TRBV5-1 with TRBJ2-7; D perhaps matches TRBD1 (5 bases). With 4 bases removed from V and 3 bases from J, the gap between germline ends came to 11 bases. Germline V gene data show CDR1 as SGHRS and CDR2 as YFSETQ. The CDR3 has 13 amino acids. The CDR3 loop reads CASSQGPLYEQYF. The DNA for the CDR3 is TGCGCCAGCAGCCAGGGCCCCCTCTACGAGCAGTACTTC.

This clonotype was observed a handful of times. The chain has TRBV7-9 and TRBJ2-3; perhaps TRBD1 as D (6 bases). The length of the CDR3 is 17 residues. Germline V gives CDR1 SEHNR, CDR2 FQNEAQ (reference sequence). The ends were cut back, 1 base at V and 4 bases at J, with 18 bases in the middle. The CDR3 DNA follows: TGTGCCAGCAGCTTAGTGACAGGACGGGGCAGGGCAGATACGCAGTATTTT. The encoded protein is CASSLVTGRGRADTQYF.

This rearrangement joins TRBV10-3 to TRBJ1-1; 9 bases fit TRBD1. The germline gives CDR1 ENHRY, CDR2 SYGVKD. The CDR3 has 14 residues. The V segment lost 3 bases and the J segment 5 bases; nucleotides outside the gene matches: 4. The CDR3 region has the DNA TGTGCCATCAGTGAACAGGGGGCCGGGACTGAAGCTTTCTTT. Residues: CAISEQGAGTEAFF.

This clonotype has a handful of counts. The rearrangement uses TRBV20-1 and TRBJ2-3; 8 bases align to TRBD1. Trimming took 3 bases from V and 4 from J; bases not matched to a gene: 3. The CDR3 spans 13 residues. Germline CDR1 reads DFQATT; CDR2 reads SNEGSKA (reference sequence). CDR3 loop: CSARTGAADTQYF. The CDR3 nucleotides read TGCAGTGCTAGGACAGGGGCCGCAGATACGCAGTATTTT.

The V gene is TRBV20-1, the J gene TRBJ2-3; no reliable D call. Looked up from germline, CDR1 is DFQATT and CDR2 is SNEGSKA (reference sequence). Trimming removed 7 bases at V and 0 bases at J, with 5 bases between. The length of the CDR3 is 11 residues. This CDR3 reads CSVHSTDTQYF. The DNA for the CDR3 is TGCAGTGTGCATAGCACAGATACGCAGTATTTT.